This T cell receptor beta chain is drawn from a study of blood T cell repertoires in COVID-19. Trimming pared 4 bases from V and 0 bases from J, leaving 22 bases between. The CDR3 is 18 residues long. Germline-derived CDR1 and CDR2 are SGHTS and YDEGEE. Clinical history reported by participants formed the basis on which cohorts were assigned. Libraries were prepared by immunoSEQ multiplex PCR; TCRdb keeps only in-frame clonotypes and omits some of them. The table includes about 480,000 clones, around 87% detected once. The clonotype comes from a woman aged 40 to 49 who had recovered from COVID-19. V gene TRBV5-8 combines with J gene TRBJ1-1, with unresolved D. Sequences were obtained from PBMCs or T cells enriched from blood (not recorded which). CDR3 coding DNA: TGTGCCAGCAGCCCGAGGCCGTTGGAATCCTCTCTGAACACTGAAGCTTTCTTT. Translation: CASSPRPLESSLNTEAFF.